The next 19 T cell receptor beta chains were all read from a single sample in a study of CD8 T cells in Susac syndrome. The RNA input was about 0.5 to 1 ug, and it was reverse transcribed with random hexamers. TCRdb called the immunoSEQ multiplex PCR reads again in MiXCR, with one record for every CDR3 protein. This table holds approximately 190,000 distinct CDR3 sequences, roughly 95% found once. The sequencing input was CD4+ T cells from PBMCs. The receptors come from a human donor with Susac syndrome.

The gene calls are TRBV12-3 or TRBV12-4 and TRBJ1-2; TRBD1 is a possible D gene (5 bases). The CDR3 extends over 12 amino acids. V shed 6 bases and J shed 7 bases, with 12 bases lying between them. This CDR3 reads CASRPQGRGYTF. In DNA form, the CDR3 reads TGTGCCAGCAGACCCCAGGGTCGTGGCTACACCTTC.

The chain is built from TRBV4-2 and TRBJ2-5; the match to TRBD2 covers 9 bases. Germline assignment: CDR1 LGHNA and CDR2 YNFKEQ. The junction had 6 bases not matched to a gene; V was cut back by 3 bases and J by 1 base. The CDR3 totals 16 residues. This CDR3 reads CASSQLSGGLQETQYF. DNA of the CDR3: TGTGCCAGCAGCCAGCTTAGCGGGGGCCTCCAAGAGACCCAGTACTTC.

The gene calls are TRBV7-2 and TRBJ2-1; no firm D call. With 5 bases removed from V and 5 bases from J, the gap between germline ends came to 10 bases. In germline, CDR1 is SGHTA, CDR2 FQGNSA. This CDR3 comprises 13 residues. CDR3 DNA: TGTGCCAGCAGCCCGGGCACTCACAATGAGCAGTTCTTC. As protein: CASSPGTHNEQFF.

This chain connects TRBV20-1 to TRBJ2-5; 15 bases are shared with TRBD2. The CDR3 spans 16 residues. Trimming at V came to 3 bases and at J to 3 bases, leaving 5 bases not matched to a gene. Germline V gene data show CDR1 as DFQATT and CDR2 as SNEGSKA (reference sequence). The CDR3 spells CSASGLAGGREETQYF. The CDR3 region has the DNA TGCAGTGCTAGTGGACTAGCGGGGGGGCGGGAAGAGACCCAGTACTTC.

The rearrangement uses TRBV29-1 and TRBJ2-5, with D possibly matching TRBD1 (5 bases). The V end was cut by 4 bases, the J end by 5 bases, with 14 bases between. Germline-derived CDR1 and CDR2 are SQVTM and ANQGSEA. CDR3 size: 13 residues. The CDR3 nucleotides read TGCAGCGTTGTATGGTCAGGGTTGGAGACCCAGTACTTC. Its translation: CSVVWSGLETQYF.

The V and J genes are TRBV6-6 and TRBJ2-5, with D possibly being TRBD1 (5 bases). The length of the CDR3 is 16 residues. V was shortened by 0 bases and J by 1 base, with 12 bases between the two germline ends. In germline, CDR1 is MNHNY, CDR2 SVGAGI (reference sequence). CDR3 nucleotide sequence: TGTGCCAGCAGTTACTCGACCAGGGTAACCCAAGAGACCCAGTACTTC. Amino acid sequence: CASSYSTRVTQETQYF.

The chain combines TRBV18 with TRBJ2-2, with D possibly matching TRBD1 (5 bases). The CDR3 length is 15 residues. Germline V CDR1 and CDR2: KGHSH, LQKENI. V lost 5 bases, J lost 0 bases, and 10 bases lay in between. This CDR3 is CASSKAGTNTGELFF. The CDR3 bases are TGTGCCAGCTCAAAGGCAGGGACGAACACCGGGGAGCTGTTTTTT.

DNA for the CDR3: TGTGCCAGCAGCCCACTCCCTTGGACAGGCGAATACGAGCAGTACTTC. It yields the protein CASSPLPWTGEYEQYF. J is TRBJ2-7 and V is TRBV6-2 or TRBV6-3; TRBD1 aligns across 7 bases. The V segment lost 6 bases and the J segment 4 bases; nucleotides outside the gene matches: 15. Germline V CDR1 and CDR2: MNHEY, SVGEGT. The CDR3 runs 16 residues.

The count of this clonotype is one. This rearrangement joins TRBV20-1 to TRBJ2-3; D is undetermined. Germline values: CDR1 DFQATT, CDR2 SNEGSKA (reference sequence). Trimming cost V 1 base and J 6 bases, with 11 bases left between them. The CDR3 covers 13 residues. The CDR3 sequence is CSARGPARDTQYF. In DNA form, the CDR3 reads TGCAGTGCTAGAGGCCCCGCTAGGGATACGCAGTATTTT.

This rearrangement joins TRBV11-2 to TRBJ1-2; a possible D gene is TRBD1 (5 bases). The germline CDR1 and CDR2 sequences are SGHAT and FQNNGV. The CDR3 has 17 residues. Trimming cost V 5 bases and J 0 bases, with 19 bases left between them. CDR3 in amino acids: CASSPPLGVLTNYGYTF. The CDR3 DNA follows: TGTGCCAGCAGCCCACCTTTGGGGGTCCTCACTAACTATGGCTACACCTTC.

The V call is TRBV12-3 or TRBV12-4, the J call TRBJ1-2, with unresolved D. CDR3 length equals 12 residues. V lost 8 bases and J 3 bases, leaving 10 bases between the germline ends. The chain's CDR3 is CASEATDYGYTF. CDR3 bases: TGTGCCAGCGAGGCGACCGACTATGGCTACACCTTC.

V usage is TRBV5-1 and J usage is TRBJ1-1; D gene uncertain. Germline CDR1 and CDR2: SGHRS and YFSETQ. The CDR3 totals 12 residues. V dropped 3 bases and J dropped 11 bases, with 14 bases sitting between them. CDR3 sequence (DNA): TGCGCCAGCAGCTCCCGCGGGGAATCGGCTTTCTTT. Translation: CASSSRGESAFF.

This chain uses TRBV6-5 with TRBJ1-1, with 7 bases aligning to TRBD1. V was pared by 0 bases and J by 2 bases, with 3 bases of the junction left unmatched. The CDR3 consists of 15 residues. CDR1 and CDR2 (germline): MNHEY, SVGAGI. This CDR3 reads CASSYSGQPNTEAFF. CDR3 nucleotides: TGTGCCAGCAGTTACTCGGGACAGCCCAACACTGAAGCTTTCTTT.

This chain connects TRBV6-5 to TRBJ2-1; D ambiguous. Looked up from germline, CDR1 is MNHEY and CDR2 is SVGAGI. Trimming cost V 0 bases and J 6 bases, with 6 bases left between them. CDR3 length: 13 residues. The CDR3: CASSYSHFNEQFF. CDR3 in DNA: TGTGCCAGCAGTTACTCCCATTTCAATGAGCAGTTCTTC.

The CDR3 DNA follows: TGTGCCAGCAGCCCTAACGTCGTGGGCTACGAGCAGTACTTC. Protein product: CASSPNVVGYEQYF. The chain employs TRBV11-2 and TRBJ2-7, with D unresolved. The CDR3 loop spans 14 amino acids. V lost 5 bases to trimming and J lost 3 bases, with 14 bases between them. Germline assignment: CDR1 SGHAT and CDR2 FQNNGV.

In this sample, this clonotype turned up once. CDR3 sequence reads: CSAIVGQGVFGVYGYTF. Here the CDR3 DNA reads TGCAGTGCTATAGTCGGACAGGGTGTCTTTGGAGTTTATGGCTACACCTTC. This chain joins TRBV20-1 and TRBJ1-2; the match to TRBD1 covers 8 bases. Germline CDR1 DFQATT, CDR2 SNEGSKA (reference sequence). Trimming cost V 4 bases and J 5 bases; bases outside gene matches: 18. This CDR3 has 17 residues.

The chain couples TRBV4-3 to TRBJ2-7; TRBD2 matches at 9 bases. Trimming removed 1 base from V and 6 bases from J; junction bases left unmatched: 7. This CDR3 contains 15 residues. Germline lookup yields CDR1 LGHNA and CDR2 YSLEER. CDR3 residues: CASSQVRGGAFEQYF. The CDR3 bases are TGCGCCAGCAGCCAAGTCCGCGGGGGGGCTTTCGAGCAGTACTTC.

The chain uses TRBV10-3 and TRBJ2-3, with no clear D. Trimming pared 6 bases from V and 5 bases from J, leaving 12 bases between. Germline V gene data show CDR1 as ENHRY and CDR2 as SYGVKD. The CDR3 is 13 residues long. CDR3 amino acids: CAIRLNGQDTQYF. In nucleotides, the CDR3 is TGTGCCATCAGGCTCAACGGGCAAGATACGCAGTATTTT.

The chain has TRBV19 and TRBJ1-2; D is ambiguous. V shed 0 bases and J shed 7 bases, with 6 bases lying between them. This CDR3 contains 12 residues. CDR1 and CDR2 (germline): LNHDA, SQIVND (reference sequence). The CDR3 DNA follows: TGTGCCAGTAGTATAGATCTCGGTGGCTACACCTTC. As protein: CASSIDLGGYTF.